Listed below are T cell receptor beta chains from one sample, sequenced in a study of PD-1 blockade in classical Hodgkin lymphoma. Method: immunoSEQ multiplex PCR; TCRdb's copy keeps in-frame clones and lacks some. Seen here are tens of thousands of clones, around four fifths observed once, and the top ten hold about 9%. The material was peripheral blood mononuclear cells (PBMCs), obtained before the fourth cycle of nivolumab. The source of these receptors is a human donor with classical Hodgkin lymphoma. CDR3s include the opening cysteine and the closing phenylalanine or tryptophan. The order of the fields is V gene, D gene, clone size, J gene, CDR3 DNA, CDR3 protein. D genes are given only for firm matches. Part of the rows lack a size; the others show once, few, many or a class for expanded clones.

TRBV9	TRBD2	NA	TRBJ2-2	TGTGCCAGCAGCGTAGCCTATAGCGGGATGAACACCGGGGAGCTGTTTTTT	CASSVAYSGMNTGELFF
TRBV5-6	NA	NA	TRBJ2-5	TGTGCCAGCAGGGGGCTATACCAAGAGACCCAGTACTTC	CASRGLYQETQYF
TRBV5-4	TRBD2	NA	TRBJ2-3	TGTGCCAGCAGCGCAACTAGCGGGGGAACTAGCACAGATACGCAGTATTTT	CASSATSGGTSTDTQYF
TRBV28	NA	NA	TRBJ2-7	TGTGCCAGCAGTTCCACACTCCACGAGCAGTACTTC	CASSSTLHEQYF
TRBV28	NA	NA	TRBJ1-2	TGTGCCAGCAGAGACCGGGACCCCGCTAACTATGGCTACACCTTC	CASRDRDPANYGYTF
TRBV27	TRBD1	NA	TRBJ2-5	TGTGCCAGCAGTTTAGGGGGACAGAAAGAGACCCAGTACTTC	CASSLGGQKETQYF
TRBV7-9	NA	NA	TRBJ2-1	TGTGCCAGCAGCTTAGATCTGGGGTCAAATGAGCAGTTCTTC	CASSLDLGSNEQFF
TRBV29-1	NA	NA	TRBJ2-6	TGCAGCGCGGGCAAGGTGTACGGGAGCTCTGGGGCCAACGTCCTGACTTTC	CSAGKVYGSSGANVLTF
TRBV19	NA	NA	TRBJ2-2	TGTGCCAGTAGTATAATATGGTCCACCGGGGAGCTGTTTTTT	CASSIIWSTGELFF
TRBV27	NA	once	TRBJ1-3	TGTGCCAGCAGTGCATCAGGGAGCTCTGGAAACACCATATATTTT	CASSASGSSGNTIYF
TRBV10-3	NA	few	TRBJ2-3	TGTGCCATCAGGGGCGGGAAGGGTGTCACAGATACGCAGTATTTT	CAIRGGKGVTDTQYF
TRBV6-1	TRBD1	NA	TRBJ1-1	TGTGCCAGCAGTCCCTTGTCGACAGGGCCTGAAGCTTTCTTT	CASSPLSTGPEAFF
TRBV11-2	NA	NA	TRBJ1-2	TGTGCCAGCAGCTATACGACAGGATTTAACTATGGCTACACCTTC	CASSYTTGFNYGYTF
TRBV4-2	NA	NA	TRBJ2-1	TGTGCCAGCAGCCCCCAGGGGGGTGGAGGCCACAATGAGCAGTTCTTC	CASSPQGGGGHNEQFF
TRBV5-1	TRBD1	many	TRBJ1-2	TGCGCCAGCAGCTTGGGGACAGGGGCGCATGGCTACACCTTC	CASSLGTGAHGYTF
TRBV11-1	TRBD1	NA	TRBJ2-3	TGTGCCAGCAGCCACACAGGGGGTTGGACAGATACGCAGTATTTT	CASSHTGGWTDTQYF
TRBV6-4	TRBD2	NA	TRBJ2-3	TGTGCCAGCAGTGCGAGGACTAGCGATGCAGATACGCAGTATTTT	CASSARTSDADTQYF
TRBV19	NA	few	TRBJ1-2	TGTGCCAGTAGTATGGTATACGGCGGAGCCTATGGCTACACCTTC	CASSMVYGGAYGYTF
TRBV18	TRBD2	NA	TRBJ2-2	TGTGCCAGCTCACAACGGACTAGCGTCGGGGAGCTGTTTTTT	CASSQRTSVGELFF
TRBV7-8	TRBD1	NA	TRBJ2-7	TGTGCCAGCAGCCGCCGGACAGGGGCCTCGTACGAGCAGTACTTC	CASSRRTGASYEQYF
TRBV19	NA	NA	TRBJ1-6	TGTGCCAGTAGTTTCCGGACAGCGCCGGATTCACCCCTCCACTTT	CASSFRTAPDSPLHF
TRBV5-1	NA	NA	TRBJ2-5	TGCGCCAGCAGCCCCGGGACGCTAGGGGAGACCCAGTACTTC	CASSPGTLGETQYF
TRBV6-5	TRBD2	NA	TRBJ2-7	TGTGCCATAGGTGGCGGGAGGTGGTACGAGCAGTACTTC	CAIGGGRWYEQYF
TRBV2	TRBD1	NA	TRBJ1-4	TGTGCCAGCATCGGGACAGGCCGGGGTTATGAAAAACTGTTTTTT	CASIGTGRGYEKLFF
TRBV27	NA	NA	TRBJ2-7	TGTGCCAGCGCCTGGACGGGCAGAGGAAGGGAGCAGTACTTC	CASAWTGRGREQYF
TRBV28	NA	once	TRBJ1-5	TGTGCCATTCGGGGGAGGGGCTTCGGAGGGCCTCAGCCCCAGCATTTT	CAIRGRGFGGPQPQHF
TRBV6-5	NA	NA	TRBJ1-2	TGTGCCAGCAGTTTGGAGGGAGGTACTTCTAACTATGGCTACACCTTC	CASSLEGGTSNYGYTF